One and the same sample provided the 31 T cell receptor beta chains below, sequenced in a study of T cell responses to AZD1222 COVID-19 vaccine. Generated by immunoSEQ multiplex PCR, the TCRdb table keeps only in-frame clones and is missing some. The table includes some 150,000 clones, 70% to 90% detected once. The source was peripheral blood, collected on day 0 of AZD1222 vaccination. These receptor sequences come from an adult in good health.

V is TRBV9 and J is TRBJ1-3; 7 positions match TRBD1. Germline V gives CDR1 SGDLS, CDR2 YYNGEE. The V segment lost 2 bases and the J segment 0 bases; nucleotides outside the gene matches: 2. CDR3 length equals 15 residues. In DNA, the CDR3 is TGTGCCAGCAGCGTCCGACAGGGCTCTGGAAACACCATATATTTT. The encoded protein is CASSVRQGSGNTIYF.

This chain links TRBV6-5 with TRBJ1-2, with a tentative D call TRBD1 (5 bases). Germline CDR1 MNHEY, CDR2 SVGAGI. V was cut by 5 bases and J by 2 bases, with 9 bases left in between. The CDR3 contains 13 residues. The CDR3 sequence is CASSPRGNYGYTF. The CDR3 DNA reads TGTGCCAGCAGTCCGAGGGGAAACTATGGCTACACCTTC.

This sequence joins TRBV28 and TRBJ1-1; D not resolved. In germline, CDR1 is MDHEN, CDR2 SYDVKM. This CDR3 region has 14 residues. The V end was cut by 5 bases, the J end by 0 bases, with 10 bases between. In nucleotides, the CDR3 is TGTGCCAGCAGTAACGAGGTTATGAACACTGAAGCTTTCTTT. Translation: CASSNEVMNTEAFF.

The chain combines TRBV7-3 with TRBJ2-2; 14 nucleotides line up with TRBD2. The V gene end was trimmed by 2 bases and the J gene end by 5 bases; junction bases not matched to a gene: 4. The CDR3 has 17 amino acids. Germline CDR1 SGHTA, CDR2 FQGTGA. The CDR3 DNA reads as TGTGCCAGCAGCTTATCCGGGACTAGCGGGAGAACCGGGGAGCTGTTTTTT. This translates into CASSLSGTSGRTGELFF.

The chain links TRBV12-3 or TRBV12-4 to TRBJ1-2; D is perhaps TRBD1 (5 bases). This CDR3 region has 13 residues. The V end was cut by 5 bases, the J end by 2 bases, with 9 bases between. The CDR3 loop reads CASSTRVNYGYTF. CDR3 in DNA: TGTGCCAGCAGTACCAGGGTGAACTATGGCTACACCTTC.

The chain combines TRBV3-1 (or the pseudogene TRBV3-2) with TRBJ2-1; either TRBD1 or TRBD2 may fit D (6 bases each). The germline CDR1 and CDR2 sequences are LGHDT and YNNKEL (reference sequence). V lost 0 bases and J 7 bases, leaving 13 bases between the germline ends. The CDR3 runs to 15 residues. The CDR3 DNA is TGTGCCAGCAGCCAAGACCCCGGGGGCCATAATGAGCAGTTCTTC. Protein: CASSQDPGGHNEQFF.

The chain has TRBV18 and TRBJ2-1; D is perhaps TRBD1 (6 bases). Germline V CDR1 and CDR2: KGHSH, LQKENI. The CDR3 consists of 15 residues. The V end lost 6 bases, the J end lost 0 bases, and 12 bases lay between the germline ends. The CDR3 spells CASSPGTLSYNEQFF. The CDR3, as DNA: TGTGCCAGCTCCCCCGGGACACTCTCCTACAATGAGCAGTTCTTC.

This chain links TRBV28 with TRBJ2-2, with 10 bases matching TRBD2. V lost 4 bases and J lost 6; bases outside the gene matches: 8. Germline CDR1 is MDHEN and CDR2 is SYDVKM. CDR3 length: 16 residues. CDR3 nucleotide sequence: TGTGCCAGCAGTTCTAGCGGGGGCCTCAGGGCCGGGGAGCTGTTTTTT. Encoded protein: CASSSSGGLRAGELFF.

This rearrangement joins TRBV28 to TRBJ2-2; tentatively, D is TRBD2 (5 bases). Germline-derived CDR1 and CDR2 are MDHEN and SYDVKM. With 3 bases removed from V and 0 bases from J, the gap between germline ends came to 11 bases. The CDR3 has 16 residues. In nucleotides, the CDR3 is TGTGCCAGCAGTTTCGGGGTCTCCTCGAACACCGGGGAGCTGTTTTTT. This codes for CASSFGVSSNTGELFF.

This chain's CDR3 is CASSYPQGSDSPLHF. Here the CDR3 DNA reads TGTGCCAGCAGTTACCCGCAGGGTTCGGATTCACCCCTCCACTTT. The V call is TRBV6-6, the J call TRBJ1-6, with D possibly TRBD1 on 5 matching bases. This CDR3 has 15 amino acids. Trimming pared 2 bases from V and 8 bases from J, leaving 13 bases between. From germline, CDR1 is MNHNY and CDR2 SVGAGI (reference sequence).

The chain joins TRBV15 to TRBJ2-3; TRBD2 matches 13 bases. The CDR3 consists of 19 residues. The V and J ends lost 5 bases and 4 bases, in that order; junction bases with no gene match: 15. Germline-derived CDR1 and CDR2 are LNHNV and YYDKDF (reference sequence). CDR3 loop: CATSPRTSGSIRFSDTQYF. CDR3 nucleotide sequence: TGTGCCACCAGCCCCCGGACTAGCGGGAGCATTCGTTTTTCAGATACGCAGTATTTT.

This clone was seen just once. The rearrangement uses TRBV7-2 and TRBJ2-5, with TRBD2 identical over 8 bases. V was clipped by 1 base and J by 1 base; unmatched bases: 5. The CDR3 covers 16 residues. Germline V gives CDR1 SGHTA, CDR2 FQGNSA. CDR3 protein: CASSLVGGDLQETQYF. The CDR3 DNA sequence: TGTGCCAGCAGCTTAGTCGGGGGGGACCTCCAAGAGACCCAGTACTTC.

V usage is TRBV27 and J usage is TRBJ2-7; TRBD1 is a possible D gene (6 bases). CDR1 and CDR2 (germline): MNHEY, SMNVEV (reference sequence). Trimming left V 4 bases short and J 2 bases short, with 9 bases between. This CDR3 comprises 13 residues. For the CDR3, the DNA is TGTGCCAGCAGTTCCCGGACAGCCTACGAGCAGTACTTC. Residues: CASSSRTAYEQYF.

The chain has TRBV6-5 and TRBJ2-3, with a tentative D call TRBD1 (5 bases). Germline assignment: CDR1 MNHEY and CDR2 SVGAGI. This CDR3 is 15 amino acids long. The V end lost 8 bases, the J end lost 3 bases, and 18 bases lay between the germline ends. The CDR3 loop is CASVLTGALTDTQYF. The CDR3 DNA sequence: TGTGCCAGCGTACTAACAGGAGCTTTAACAGATACGCAGTATTTT.

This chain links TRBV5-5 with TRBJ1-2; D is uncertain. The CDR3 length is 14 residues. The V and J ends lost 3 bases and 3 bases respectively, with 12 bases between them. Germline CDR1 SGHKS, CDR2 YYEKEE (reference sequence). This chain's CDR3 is CASSSRTVDYGYTF. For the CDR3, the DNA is TGTGCCAGCAGCTCCCGGACGGTAGACTATGGCTACACCTTC. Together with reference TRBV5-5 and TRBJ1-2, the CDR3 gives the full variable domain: DAGVTQSPTHLIKTRGQQVTLRCSPISGHKSVSWYQQVLGQGPQFIFQYYEKEERGRGNFPDRFSARQFPNYSSELNVNALLLGDSALYLCASSSRTVDYGYTFGSGTRLTVV.

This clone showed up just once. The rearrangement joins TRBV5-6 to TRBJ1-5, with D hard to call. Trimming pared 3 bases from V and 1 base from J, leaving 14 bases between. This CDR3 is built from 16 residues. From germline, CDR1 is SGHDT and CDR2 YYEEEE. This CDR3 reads CASSSGGPISNQPQHF. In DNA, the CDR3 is TGTGCCAGCAGCTCAGGCGGGCCGATCAGCAATCAGCCCCAGCATTTT.

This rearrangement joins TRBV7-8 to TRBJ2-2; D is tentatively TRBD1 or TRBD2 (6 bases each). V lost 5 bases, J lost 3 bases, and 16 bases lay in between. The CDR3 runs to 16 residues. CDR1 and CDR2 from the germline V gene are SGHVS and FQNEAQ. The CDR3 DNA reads TGTGCCAGCAGCCCCACGGGGGCGCGGGACACCGGGGAGCTGTTTTTT. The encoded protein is CASSPTGARDTGELFF. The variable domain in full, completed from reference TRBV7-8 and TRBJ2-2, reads GAGVSQSPRYKVAKRGQDVALRCDPISGHVSLFWYQQALGQGPEFLTYFQNEAQLDKSGLPSDRFFAERPEGSVSTLKIQRTQQEDSAVYLCASSPTGARDTGELFFGEGSRLTVL.

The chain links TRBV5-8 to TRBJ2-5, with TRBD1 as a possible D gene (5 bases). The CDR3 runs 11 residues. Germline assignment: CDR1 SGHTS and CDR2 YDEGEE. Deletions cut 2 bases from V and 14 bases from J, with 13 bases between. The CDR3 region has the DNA TGTGCCAGCAGCTTTTCCCAGGGCCCCTACTTC. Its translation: CASSFSQGPYF.

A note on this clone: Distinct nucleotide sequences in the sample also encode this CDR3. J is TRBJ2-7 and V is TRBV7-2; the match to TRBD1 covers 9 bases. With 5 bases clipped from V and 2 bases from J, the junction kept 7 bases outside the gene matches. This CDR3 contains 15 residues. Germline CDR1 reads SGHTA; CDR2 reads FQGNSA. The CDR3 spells CASSPTGQGTYEQYF. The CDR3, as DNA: TGTGCCAGCAGCCCCACGGGACAGGGAACCTACGAGCAGTACTTC.

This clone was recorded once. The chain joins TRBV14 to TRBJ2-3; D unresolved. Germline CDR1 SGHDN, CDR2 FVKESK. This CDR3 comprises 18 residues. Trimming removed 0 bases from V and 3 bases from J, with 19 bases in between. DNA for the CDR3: TGTGCCAGCAGCCAAGAAAGTTCCCCCGTGCGGCAGACAGATACGCAGTATTTT. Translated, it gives CASSQESSPVRQTDTQYF.

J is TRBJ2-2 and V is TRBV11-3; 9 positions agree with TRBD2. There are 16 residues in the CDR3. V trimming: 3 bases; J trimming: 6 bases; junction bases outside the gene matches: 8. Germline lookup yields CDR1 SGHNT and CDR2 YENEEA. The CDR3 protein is CASSFSSGSFAGELFF. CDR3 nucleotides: TGTGCCAGCAGCTTCAGTAGCGGGAGTTTCGCCGGGGAGCTGTTTTTT.

CDR3 DNA sequence: TGCAGCGCCCCGTCTGGGATCTACACTGAAGCTTTCTTT. Translated: CSAPSGIYTEAFF. The chain uses TRBV29-1 and TRBJ1-1; D not resolved. The ends were cut back, 7 bases at V and 3 bases at J, with 15 bases in the middle. Germline V CDR1 and CDR2: SQVTM, ANQGSEA. There are 13 residues in the CDR3.

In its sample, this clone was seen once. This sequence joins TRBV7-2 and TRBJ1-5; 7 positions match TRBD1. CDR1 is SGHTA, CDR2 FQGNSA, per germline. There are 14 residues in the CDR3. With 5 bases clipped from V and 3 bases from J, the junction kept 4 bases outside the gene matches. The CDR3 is CASSRGPDNQPQHF. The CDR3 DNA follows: TGTGCCAGCAGCAGGGGGCCTGACAATCAGCCCCAGCATTTT. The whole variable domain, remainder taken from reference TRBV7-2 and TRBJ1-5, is GAGVSQSPSNKVTEKGKDVELRCDPISGHTALYWYRQSLGQGLEFLIYFQGNSAPDKSGLPSDRFSAERTGGSVSTLTIQRTQQEDSAVYLCASSRGPDNQPQHFGDGTRLSIL.

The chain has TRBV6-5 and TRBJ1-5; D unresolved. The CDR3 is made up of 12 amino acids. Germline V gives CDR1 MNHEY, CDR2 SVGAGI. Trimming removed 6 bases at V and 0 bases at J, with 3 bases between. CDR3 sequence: CASRDSNQPQHF. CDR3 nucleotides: TGTGCCAGCAGGGATAGCAATCAGCCCCAGCATTTT.

The CDR3 reads CATSLGQDNYEQYF. CDR3 nucleotides: TGTGCCACCAGTTTGGGACAGGACAACTACGAGCAGTACTTC. The J gene is TRBJ2-7, the V gene TRBV24-1, with TRBD1 matching over 8 bases. In germline, CDR1 is KGHDR, CDR2 SFDVKD. CDR3 length equals 14 residues. The trim removed 6 bases at V and 3 bases at J, leaving 6 bases unmatched.

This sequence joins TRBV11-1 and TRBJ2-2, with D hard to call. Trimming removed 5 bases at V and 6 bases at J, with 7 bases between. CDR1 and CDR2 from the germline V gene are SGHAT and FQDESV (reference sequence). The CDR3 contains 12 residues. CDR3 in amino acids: CASSRTSGELFF. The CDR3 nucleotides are TGTGCCAGCAGCCGGACCTCCGGGGAGCTGTTTTTT.

The DNA for the CDR3 is TGCGCCAGCAGCCCGGGACTAGCGGGTAGAGATACGCAGTATTTT. Protein sequence: CASSPGLAGRDTQYF. The chain combines TRBV4-1 with TRBJ2-3; TRBD2 matches at 12 bases. The CDR3 is 15 residues long. CDR1 MGHRA and CDR2 YSYEKL come from the germline V gene. Trimming removed 4 bases from V and 5 bases from J; junction bases left unmatched: 4.

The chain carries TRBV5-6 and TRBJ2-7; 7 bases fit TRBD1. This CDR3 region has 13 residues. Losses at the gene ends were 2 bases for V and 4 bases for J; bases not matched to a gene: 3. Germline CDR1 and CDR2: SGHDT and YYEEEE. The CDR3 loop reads CASSLQGKYEQYV. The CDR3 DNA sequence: TGTGCCAGCAGCTTACAGGGGAAGTACGAGCAGTACGTC.

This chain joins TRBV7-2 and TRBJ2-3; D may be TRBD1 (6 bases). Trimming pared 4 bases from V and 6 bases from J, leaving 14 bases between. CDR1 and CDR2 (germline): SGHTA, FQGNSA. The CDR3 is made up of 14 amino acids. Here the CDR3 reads CASSSRQGSDTQYF. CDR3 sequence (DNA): TGTGCCAGCAGCTCTCGCCAGGGGTCGGATACGCAGTATTTT.

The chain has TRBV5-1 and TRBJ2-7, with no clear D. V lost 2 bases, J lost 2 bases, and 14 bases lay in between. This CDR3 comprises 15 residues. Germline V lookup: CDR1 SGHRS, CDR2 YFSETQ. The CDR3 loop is CASSLRWSDAYEQYF. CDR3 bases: TGCGCCAGCAGCTTAAGGTGGAGCGATGCCTACGAGCAGTACTTC. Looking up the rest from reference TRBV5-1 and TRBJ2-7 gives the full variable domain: KAGVTQTPRYLIKTRGQQVTLSCSPISGHRSVSWYQQTPGQGLQFLFEYFSETQRNKGNFPGRFSGRQFSNSRSEMNVSTLELGDSALYLCASSLRWSDAYEQYFGPGTRLTVT.

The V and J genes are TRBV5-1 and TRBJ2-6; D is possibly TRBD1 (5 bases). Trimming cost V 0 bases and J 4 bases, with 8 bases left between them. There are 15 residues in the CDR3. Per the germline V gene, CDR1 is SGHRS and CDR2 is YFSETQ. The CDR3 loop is CASSLEGPGANVLTF. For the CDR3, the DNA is TGCGCCAGCAGCTTGGAGGGGCCCGGGGCCAACGTCCTGACTTTC.